Below are 24 T cell receptor beta chains sequenced from a single sample in a study of PD-1 blockade in classical Hodgkin lymphoma. Sequenced by immunoSEQ multiplex PCR; TCRdb stores in-frame clones only, minus some. The sample carries around 45,000 clones, over 55% recorded once. Every patient experienced relapse after autologous stem cell transplantation, and brentuximab vedotin exposure varied. Here the sequenced sample was peripheral blood mononuclear cells (PBMCs), taken at baseline. These receptors were obtained from a human donor with classical Hodgkin lymphoma.

The V call is TRBV19, the J call TRBJ2-6; D may match TRBD1 or TRBD2 (5 bases each). The germline gives CDR1 LNHDA, CDR2 SQIVND (reference sequence). This CDR3 is built from 17 residues. Trimming took 0 bases from V and 2 from J, leaving 11 bases between them. The CDR3, as DNA: TGTGCCAGTAGTATAGATGCTGGGGGTCCTGGGGCCAACGTCCTGACTTTC. Protein: CASSIDAGGPGANVLTF.

The chain couples TRBV28 to TRBJ1-4; D perhaps matches TRBD1 (6 bases). V was cut by 2 bases and J by 8 bases, with 9 bases left in between. Germline V gene data show CDR1 as MDHEN and CDR2 as SYDVKM. CDR3 length: 13 residues. The CDR3 region is CASSLGGGEKLFF. In DNA form, the CDR3 reads TGTGCCAGCAGTTTAGGGGGCGGGGAAAAACTGTTTTTT.

V is TRBV2 and J is TRBJ2-7; D is possibly TRBD1 or TRBD2 (7 bases each). Trimming shortened V by 3 bases and J by 4 bases, and 13 bases separated the two germline ends. The CDR3 is made up of 14 amino acids. Germline CDR1 and CDR2: SNHLY and FYNNEI. The CDR3 is CASSEGQGGYEQYF. CDR3 in DNA: TGTGCCAGCAGTGAGGGGCAGGGGGGGTACGAGCAGTACTTC.

This clone has more than one count but fewer than ten. This chain uses TRBV6-5 with TRBJ1-1, with D uncertain. V was clipped by 2 bases and J by 1 base, with 8 bases between them. The CDR3 totals 14 residues. Germline values: CDR1 MNHEY, CDR2 SVGAGI. The CDR3 nucleotides read TGTGCCAGCAGTTACCCGGGAGCGAACACTGAAGCTTTCTTT. It translates to CASSYPGANTEAFF.

The chain couples TRBV11-2 to TRBJ2-7; perhaps TRBD2 as D (5 bases). CDR3 length equals 12 residues. CDR1 is SGHAT, CDR2 FQNNGV, per germline. With 1 base removed from V and 7 bases from J, the gap between germline ends came to 8 bases. DNA for the CDR3: TGTGCCAGCAGCTTAGGGCTAGCTGAGCAGTACTTC. Translated: CASSLGLAEQYF.

This clone was detected only once. The chain employs TRBV7-8 and TRBJ1-5, with D possibly being TRBD1 (5 bases). This CDR3 is built from 14 residues. Germline-derived CDR1 and CDR2 are SGHVS and FQNEAQ. Deletions cut 3 bases from V and 7 bases from J, with 13 bases between. The CDR3 loop reads CASSFQGVGQPQHF. As DNA, the CDR3 is TGTGCCAGCAGCTTCCAAGGGGTGGGGCAGCCCCAGCATTTT.

The gene calls are TRBV6-5 and TRBJ1-3, with TRBD1 identical over 7 bases. The CDR3 totals 16 residues. Losses at the gene ends were 0 bases for V and 2 bases for J; bases not matched to a gene: 4. Germline assignment: CDR1 MNHEY and CDR2 SVGAGI. CDR3 loop: CASSYSLGTAGNTIYF. CDR3 DNA sequence: TGTGCCAGCAGTTACTCGTTGGGGACAGCTGGAAACACCATATATTTT.

This chain uses TRBV6-5 with TRBJ2-5; a weak D match, TRBD1 (5 bases). This CDR3 region has 14 residues. CDR1 and CDR2 (germline): MNHEY, SVGAGI. Trimming cost V 2 bases and J 4 bases, with 11 bases left between them. CDR3 sequence: CASSYERGSETQYF. In DNA, the CDR3 is TGTGCCAGCAGTTACGAAAGGGGTTCAGAGACCCAGTACTTC.

The chain has TRBV7-8 and TRBJ2-1; a weak D match, TRBD2 (6 bases). This CDR3 spans 13 amino acids. The germline V gene has CDR1 SGHVS and CDR2 FQNEAQ. Trimming removed 2 bases at V and 9 bases at J, with 11 bases between. CDR3 nucleotides: TGTGCCAGCAGCTTACTTCTGGAGGGTGAGCAGTTCTTC. Amino acid sequence: CASSLLLEGEQFF.

This clone was counted between two and nine times. The chain carries TRBV6-5 and TRBJ2-2; TRBD2 might be the D (6 bases). Trimming stripped 6 bases from V and 6 bases from J, with 14 bases between. The germline gives CDR1 MNHEY, CDR2 SVGAGI. The CDR3 covers 14 residues. This CDR3 reads CASRLDYRAGELFF. CDR3 sequence (DNA): TGTGCCAGCAGACTGGACTACCGGGCCGGGGAGCTGTTTTTT.

The V and J genes are TRBV7-6 and TRBJ2-1; tentatively, D is TRBD2 (6 bases). Looked up from germline, CDR1 is SGHVS and CDR2 is FNYEAQ. V dropped 0 bases and J dropped 7 bases, with 7 bases sitting between them. This CDR3 has 13 residues. The CDR3 DNA reads as TGTGCCAGCAGCTTAGCAAGCGGGAATGAGCAGTTCTTC. It codes for CASSLASGNEQFF. Together with reference TRBV7-6 and TRBJ2-1, the CDR3 gives the full variable domain: GAGVSQSPRYKVTKRGQDVALRCDPISGHVSLYWYRQALGQGPEFLTYFNYEAQQDKSGLPNDRFSAERPEGSISTLTIQRTEQRDSAMYRCASSLASGNEQFFGPGTRLTVL.

The genes are TRBV29-1 and TRBJ2-7; perhaps TRBD2 as D (5 bases). V was shortened by 4 bases and J by 10 bases, with 11 bases between the two germline ends. CDR3 length equals 10 residues. Germline CDR1 reads SQVTM; CDR2 reads ANQGSEA. The CDR3 spells CSVVRGSQYF. The CDR3 DNA reads as TGCAGCGTTGTGCGTGGGAGCCAGTACTTC.

Turning to this clone: The junction and the germline gene differ at one end; a read error may be behind it. The chain employs TRBV28 and TRBJ1-2, with D unresolved. Germline assignment: CDR1 MDHEN and CDR2 SYDVKM. CDR3 size: 10 residues. The chain's CDR3 is CASSLEERSF. The DNA for the CDR3 is TGTGCCAGCAGTTTGGAGGAGCGCAGCTTC.

This clone was counted only a few times. The V call is TRBV15, the J call TRBJ2-7; D gene unclear. Trimming stripped 6 bases from V and 2 bases from J, with 14 bases between. Germline CDR1 LNHNV, CDR2 YYDKDF (reference sequence). This CDR3 comprises 14 residues. CDR3 in DNA: TGTGCCACCAGTTCGGGCTTTGGGACCTACGAGCAGTACTTC. Translating it yields CATSSGFGTYEQYF.

With regard to this clone: At the DNA level, this CDR3 is encoded by other sequences in the same sample as well. The rearrangement joins TRBV5-6 to TRBJ2-7; D is unclear. Germline V CDR1 and CDR2: SGHDT, YYEEEE. Trimming stripped 0 bases from V and 3 bases from J, with 7 bases between. This CDR3 comprises 13 residues. DNA for the CDR3: TGTGCCAGCAGCTTGGGAAACAACTACGAGCAGTACTTC. Amino acid sequence: CASSLGNNYEQYF.

V usage is TRBV5-6 and J usage is TRBJ2-5; either TRBD1 or TRBD2 may supply D (7 bases each). There are 17 residues in the CDR3. Trimming pared 4 bases from V and 2 bases from J, leaving 21 bases between. Germline V gene lookup returns CDR1 SGHDT and CDR2 YYEEEE. The CDR3 region has the DNA TGTGCCAGCAGCCATACCAAGCGGGGCAGGGGGCAAGAGACCCAGTACTTC. The encoded protein is CASSHTKRGRGQETQYF.

This sequence joins TRBV7-8 and TRBJ2-1, with TRBD1 matching over 10 bases. The V segment lost 5 bases and the J segment 6 bases; nucleotides outside the gene matches: 4. CDR1 is SGHVS and CDR2 is FQNEAQ in the germline V gene. This CDR3 comprises 14 residues. The CDR3 is CASSPWTGGNEQFF. The DNA of the CDR3 is TGTGCCAGCAGCCCGTGGACAGGGGGCAATGAGCAGTTCTTC.

The V and J genes are TRBV7-3 and TRBJ1-6, with D maybe TRBD1 (5 bases). The germline gives CDR1 SGHTA, CDR2 FQGTGA. The CDR3 is made up of 17 amino acids. V was clipped by 1 base and J by 5 bases, with 15 bases between them. For the CDR3, the DNA is TGTGCCAGCAGCTTAATCGGAAGGGGAATTAATAATTCACCCCTCCACTTT. Translated: CASSLIGRGINNSPLHF.

This clone was recorded a few times. The chain couples TRBV12-5 to TRBJ2-7, with 10 nucleotides matching TRBD1. Trimming removed 1 base from V and 5 bases from J; junction bases left unmatched: 20. The CDR3 runs 20 residues. The V gene's germline CDR1 is LGHNT and CDR2 FRNRAP. The CDR3 nucleotides read TGTGCTAGTGGTTTGGCCGTTACCGGGACAGGGGCTTCTTGGGGCCACGAGCAGTACTTC. It yields the protein CASGLAVTGTGASWGHEQYF.

The chain is built from TRBV13 and TRBJ2-3; perhaps TRBD2 as D (5 bases). Trimming shortened V by 2 bases and J by 4 bases, and 13 bases separated the two germline ends. The germline CDR1 and CDR2 sequences are PRHDT and FYEKMQ (reference sequence). The length of the CDR3 is 15 residues. CDR3 region: CASSLLSREADTQYF. Written as DNA, the CDR3 is TGTGCCAGCAGCTTACTCAGCCGGGAAGCAGATACGCAGTATTTT.

This clone came up once. The gene calls are TRBV6-6 and TRBJ1-2; 8 bases align to TRBD1. V shed 7 bases and J 5 bases; nucleotides not matched to a gene: 12. Germline CDR1 is MNHNY and CDR2 is SVGAGI (reference sequence). This CDR3 is built from 15 residues. The DNA for the CDR3 is TGTGCCAGCATCTTCTTGACAGGGGTTAGGTATGGCTACACCTTC. Protein: CASIFLTGVRYGYTF.

By frequency in the sample, this clone is medium-sized (0.01 to 0.1%). The chain joins TRBV4-1 to TRBJ2-7, with TRBD2 identical over 8 bases. From germline, CDR1 is MGHRA and CDR2 YSYEKL. This CDR3 comprises 15 residues. The trim removed 1 base at V and 11 bases at J, leaving 13 bases unmatched. The DNA of the CDR3 is TGCGCCAGCAGCCAAGGGACCGGGAGGGCCCTCGAAAAGTACTTC. The encoded protein is CASSQGTGRALEKYF.

This chain connects TRBV19 to TRBJ2-1, with 7 nucleotides matching TRBD2. CDR1 LNHDA and CDR2 SQIVND come from the germline V gene (reference sequence). Trimming cost V 1 base and J 1 base; bases outside gene matches: 4. This CDR3 contains 16 residues. CDR3 coding DNA: TGTGCCAGTAGTATAGGACTAGCCGAATCCTACAATGAGCAGTTCTTC. It specifies CASSIGLAESYNEQFF.

The V call is TRBV4-1, the J call TRBJ2-7; 9 bases align to TRBD2. V gave up 5 bases and J gave up 2 bases; unmatched junction bases: 7. CDR3 length equals 15 residues. Germline V CDR1 and CDR2: MGHRA, YSYEKL. CDR3 nucleotides: TGCGCCAGCAGCTCCCAACCTAGCGGGGCCTACGAGCAGTACTTC. Translating it yields CASSSQPSGAYEQYF.